A selection of T cell receptor beta chains follows, all from one sample in a study of memory B cells and T cells in multiple sclerosis. Sequenced by immunoSEQ multiplex PCR; TCRdb stores in-frame clones only, minus some. The data contain about 7,600 clones, roughly 61% of them seen just once; the ten biggest clones take up 25% to 40%. Sample: memory (CD45RO+) CD8+ T cells from blood. All receptors derive from a human donor with multiple sclerosis. CDR3s include the opening cysteine and the closing phenylalanine or tryptophan. Fields, in order: J gene, V gene, D gene, clone size, CDR3 protein, CDR3 DNA. A D gene is named only where the DNA matches it firmly. Clone size is given for some rows only: seen once, a few or many times, or a class if the clone is expanded.

TRBJ2-7,TRBV5-1,-,-,CASSLERGGLSDEQYF,TGCGCCAGCAGCTTGGAAAGGGGGGGGCTTTCGGACGAGCAGTACTTC
TRBJ2-7,TRBV9,-,-,CASSADPGDEQYF,TGTGCCAGCAGTGCCGACCCCGGGGATGAGCAGTACTTC
TRBJ2-7,TRBV28,TRBD1,-,CASRPQTGAPHEQYF,TGTGCCAGCAGACCACAGACAGGGGCTCCCCACGAGCAGTACTTC
TRBJ2-5,TRBV4-1,TRBD1,-,CASSRKTGSQETQYF,TGCGCCAGCAGCCGAAAGACAGGGTCCCAAGAGACCCAGTACTTC
TRBJ1-2,TRBV2,-,few,CASSEALRGRNYGYTF,TGTGCCAGCAGTGAAGCGCTTAGGGGTCGGAACTATGGCTACACCTTC
TRBJ1-3,TRBV9,-,-,CASSFGGSGNTIYF,TGTGCCAGCAGCTTCGGGGGGTCTGGAAACACCATATATTTT
TRBJ2-1,TRBV2,-,few,CASRGPPLYNEQFF,TGTGCCAGCAGGGGGCCTCCCCTCTACAATGAGCAGTTCTTC
TRBJ2-1,TRBV2,-,-,CASSSATGNYNEQFF,TGTGCCAGCAGCTCTGCGACGGGGAACTACAATGAGCAGTTCTTC
TRBJ2-1,TRBV5-1,TRBD2,-,CASSLRGGEYEQFF,TGCGCCAGCAGCTTGCGGGGGGGTGAATATGAGCAGTTCTTC
TRBJ1-1,TRBV5-1,-,-,CASSLEGGGTEAFF,TGCGCCAGCAGCTTGGAGGGGGGGGGCACTGAAGCTTTCTTT
TRBJ2-7,TRBV28,-,-,CASRVTLAERPYEQYF,TGTGCCAGCAGGGTCACACTGGCGGAGAGGCCTTACGAGCAGTACTTC